The sequence of this T cell receptor beta chain was determined in a study of T cells in Graves' hyperthyroidism and ophthalmopathy. The sample holds a few counts of this clonotype. Researchers took RNA transcripts and amplified the TCR beta CDR3 regions from them. The HTBI primer set was used in a first-round RT-PCR of the TCR CDR3. One entry per CDR3 protein results from TCRdb running MiXCR on the multiplex PCR reads. Of about 300,000 distinct CDR3 sequences listed, roughly an eighth were seen once; the top ten hold approximately 7.9%. The CDR3 is 11 amino acids. The ends were cut back, 3 bases at V and 8 bases at J, with 10 bases in the middle. Germline assignment: CDR1 DFQATT and CDR2 SNEGSKA (reference sequence).

Specimen: blood. The chain links TRBV20-1 to TRBJ1-1; D is unresolved. The receptor was derived from a woman in her forties with Graves' hyperthyroidism. CDR3 loop: CSASHAPEAFF. The CDR3 DNA reads as TGCAGTGCTAGCCACGCGCCGGAAGCTTTCTTT.